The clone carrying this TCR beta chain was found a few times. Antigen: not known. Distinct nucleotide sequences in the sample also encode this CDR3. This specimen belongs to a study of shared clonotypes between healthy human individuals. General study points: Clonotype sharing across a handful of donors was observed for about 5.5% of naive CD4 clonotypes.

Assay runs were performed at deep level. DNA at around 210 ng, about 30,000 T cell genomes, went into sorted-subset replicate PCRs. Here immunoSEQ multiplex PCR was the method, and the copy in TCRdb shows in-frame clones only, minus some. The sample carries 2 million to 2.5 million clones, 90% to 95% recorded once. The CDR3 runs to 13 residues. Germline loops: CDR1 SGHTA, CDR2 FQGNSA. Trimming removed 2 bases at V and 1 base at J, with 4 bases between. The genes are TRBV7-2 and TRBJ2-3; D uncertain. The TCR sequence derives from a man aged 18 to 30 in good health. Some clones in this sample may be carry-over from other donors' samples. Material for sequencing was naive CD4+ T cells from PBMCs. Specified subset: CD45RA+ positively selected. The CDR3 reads CASSLPGTDTQYF. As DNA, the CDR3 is TGTGCCAGCAGCTTACCGGGCACAGATACGCAGTATTTT.